The T cell receptor (beta chain) under discussion was sequenced for a study of blood T cell repertoires in COVID-19. Trimming removed 3 bases from V and 6 bases from J, with 15 bases in between. There are 14 residues in the CDR3. Per germline, CDR1 SGDLS and CDR2 YYNGEE. TCRdb's table, derived via immunoSEQ multiplex PCR, lists solely in-frame clones and lacks some. The sample contains roughly 100,000 clones, about four fifths of which appear only once. The receptor was isolated from a woman aged 80 or older with acute or convalescent COVID-19. The chain is built from TRBV9 and TRBJ1-2; unclear D gene. The sample consisted of peripheral blood. CDR3 amino acids: CASSEYHPLDGYTF. The DNA for the CDR3 is TGTGCCAGCAGCGAGTATCACCCTTTAGATGGCTACACCTTC.